This T cell receptor beta chain was recorded in a study of blood T cell repertoires in COVID-19 (dated by TCRdb to the early 2020s). Background on the whole study: The collaborator samples originated in the United States, Italy and Spain and spanned the acute and convalescent phases of COVID-19. The material from the prospective study consisted of cDNA or gDNA derived from T cells, B-cell-depleted T cells, or PBMCs. Deeply sampled blood TCRbeta repertoires from subjects exposed to, actively infected with, or recovered from COVID-19 were included in the dataset. The repertoires were released in a freely available public database meant as a resource for research on the immune response to SARS-CoV-2. Samples came from the ongoing ImmuneRACE study (first 160 participants) plus 1,254 subjects from 6 global collaborators. Nearly every sample came with metadata listing a de-identified subject ID, COVID-19 status, age in years and sex. Where available, HLA class I and class II types were taken from metadata supplied by the sample provider and were not determined by assay-based typing.

The immunoSEQ Assay, a bias-controlled multiplex PCR, was used to amplify TCRbeta CDR3 regions from genomic DNA. Turning to the authors' computational methods: The number of nucleated cells in each sample was estimated by amplification of reference gene primers within the assay. Sequence reads were collapsed and filtered to measure the absolute abundance of every unique TCRbeta CDR3 rearrangement. Productive Simpson clonality was computed per sample as the square root of Simpson's diversity index over productive rearrangements. The source is immuneACCESS, and TCRdb retained only in-frame sequences with V and J called. Part of the clones is not carried over; for the studies checked, unresolved V genes explain less than half of this, and the remainder is unexplained. V and J calls and clone size are given by that table; D and trimming were obtained from the DNA. In all, the sample holds about 82,000 clones, and around four fifths of those were seen once. Clones ranked in the top ten supply 15% to 20% of the sample.

Collaborating institutions collected whole blood in K2EDTA tubes following their own protocols. For TCRbeta analysis, collaborator samples were shipped as frozen whole blood, as isolated PBMCs, or as DNA extracted from either sample type. Of note for this clone: The target of this receptor is not known. No quality values exist for individual bases; no much larger clone is one base distant.

V was cut back by 0 bases and J by 0 bases, leaving a gap of 13 bases between them. From a lookup of the germline V gene, CDR1 and CDR2 are SGHRS and YFSETQ. Counted from cysteine to phenylalanine, this CDR3 has 17 amino acids. Of all the DNA, just the CDR3 is kept, 51 bases in frame from base 1. What the authors observed across the whole study: The amount of clinical and demographic metadata varied by source and participant and was provided uncurated.

In this chain, TRBV5-1 is recombined with TRBJ2-1; TRBD2 is perhaps the D gene, given 5 matching bases. The sample consisted of peripheral blood. This sequence originates from a woman aged 55 to 70 with acute or convalescent COVID-19. In nucleotide form, the sequence is TGCGCCAGCAGCTTGGGGGTCCGGGGTAGCTCCTACAATGAGCAGTTCTTC. This yields the protein CASSLGVRGSSYNEQFF.